Below are 3 T cell receptor beta chains sequenced from a single sample in a study of CD8+CD57+ T cells in acquired aplastic anemia. Genomic DNA provided the template from which TCR beta VDJ and CDR3 profiles were obtained. From the reads, TCRdb called clonotypes with MiXCR, one entry per CDR3 protein. Of hundreds of thousands of distinct CDR3 sequences listed, under 80% are singletons. Sequencing was performed on sorted CD4+, CD8+, or CD8+CD57+ T cells (not recorded which) from PBMCs. All receptors derive from a human donor in good health, serving as a control.

This clonotype was seen once. One end of the junction does not line up with germline, which may come from a read error. The CDR3 bases are TGTGCCAGCAGCTTAACAAGGGGTCCTGGCAACACCCTATATTTT. Its protein product is CASSLTRGPGNTLYF. The V gene is TRBV7-2, the J gene TRBJ1-3; D perhaps matches TRBD1 (5 bases). Germline V lookup: CDR1 SGHTA, CDR2 FQGNSA. This CDR3 comprises 15 residues. The variable domain in full, with the rest retrieved from reference TRBV7-2 and TRBJ1-3, is GAGVSQSPSNKVTEKGKDVELRCDPISGHTALYWYRQSLGQGLEFLIYFQGNSAPDKSGLPSDRFSAERTGGSVSTLTIQRTQQEDSAVYLCASSLTRGPGNTLYFGEGSWLTVV.

This chain joins TRBV7-8 and TRBJ2-6; no clear D. The V end was cut by 5 bases, the J end by 15 bases, with 26 bases between. The CDR3 contains 16 residues. Germline V gives CDR1 SGHVS, CDR2 FQNEAQ. For the CDR3, the DNA is TGTGCCAGCAGCGTATCGCCCAGCTGTGGGCCACACGGCCTGACTTTC. Translating gives CASSVSPSCGPHGLTF.

As DNA, the CDR3 is TGTGCCAGCAGCTTAGCTCGGAACACCGGGGAGCTGTTTTACTTC. Its translation: CASSLARNTGELFYF. This chain joins TRBV7-9 and TRBJ2-7, with a possible D match to TRBD2 (5 bases). Germline CDR1 is SEHNR and CDR2 is FQNEAQ (reference sequence). The CDR3 length is 15 residues. V was pared by 0 bases and J by 13 bases, with 22 bases between.